These T cell receptor beta chains were read from a single sample in a study of blood T cells in healthy people across ages. TCRdb analysed the 5' RACE reads with MiXCR anew, one entry per CDR3 protein. The repertoire holds roughly 1.9 million distinct CDR3 sequences, with roughly two fifths as singletons. Sequenced sample: blood. These TCRs come from a human donor in good health. CDR3s include the opening cysteine and the closing phenylalanine or tryptophan. Each record gives: V gene, CDR3 length, CDR3 protein.

>TRBV27|16
CASSLSGGLVVQPQHF
>TRBV7-9|14
CASSLLATNEKLFF
>TRBV6-2/TRBV6-3|13
CASSTGWVTEAFF
>TRBV6-2/TRBV6-3|13
CASSSRGQSTQYF
>TRBV29-1|14
CSVGPLAGGDTQYF
>TRBV15|13
CATSRDLFSEAFF
>TRBV6-1|15
CASSEQPQVNTEAFF
>TRBV6-6|15
CASSQRAEGNQPQHF
>TRBV9|14
CASSPGQSYSPLHF
>TRBV5-1|15
CASLPELAGDNEQFF
>TRBV14|13
CASSFGGRSPLHF
>TRBV2|13
CASSAPGDQPQHF
>TRBV4-3|12
CASSHGPLGYTF
>TRBV6-6|15
CASTTADYSNQPQHF
>TRBV7-2|14
CASSANRGNSPLHF
>TRBV4-3|14
CASSQGVLEDTQYF
>TRBV3-1|14
CASSPVRTGNEQYF
>TRBV24-1|14
CATSRDSTNQPQHF
>TRBV2|14
CASCSGTVNGKLFF
>TRBV6-4|20
CASNPSPGQQGLISNTEAFF
>TRBV7-2|15
CASSRLSGSNYGYTF
>TRBV5-1|14
CASRAQGASYEQYF
>TRBV5-6|16
CASSLYRQGFHNEQFF
>TRBV28|11
CASSARYEQYF
>TRBV5-6|15
CASRPAGAGAYEQYF
>TRBV5-1|15
CASSLRPGQNTEAFF
>TRBV2|15
CASGSGGAKSYEQYF
>TRBV6-5|14
CASRLHRMTYEQYF
>TRBV28|14
CASSSGEGHSPLHF
>TRBV27|14
CASRDWDGLYEQYF
>TRBV24-1|11
CATRTGEGYTF
>TRBV4-1|14
CASSQEDRDYGYTF
>TRBV7-2|14
CAIVGRGLHYGYTF
>TRBV12-3/TRBV12-4|13
CASSTGDFQPQHF
>TRBV7-2|14
CASSLWGGLETQYF